These 22 T cell receptor beta chains were all obtained from the same sample, sequenced in a study of blood T cell repertoires in COVID-19. TCRdb keeps only in-frame clones here, not all; method: immunoSEQ multiplex PCR. This table holds 140,000 to 150,000 clones, 75% to 90% found once. What was sequenced was peripheral blood. These receptor sequences come from a human donor in a cohort sampled during active COVID-19.

The V call is TRBV10-3, the J call TRBJ1-5; 9 bases agree with TRBD1. The junction had 5 bases not matched to a gene; V was cut back by 6 bases and J by 2 bases. This CDR3 is 15 amino acids long. Germline CDR1 reads ENHRY; CDR2 reads SYGVKD. The CDR3 DNA is TGTGCCATCAGCAGGACAGGGGAGGGCAATCAGCCCCAGCATTTT. Protein: CAISRTGEGNQPQHF.

V usage is TRBV7-9 and J usage is TRBJ2-1; 7 positions agree with TRBD1. The length of the CDR3 is 14 residues. The germline V gene has CDR1 SEHNR and CDR2 FQNEAQ (reference sequence). V lost 7 bases and J lost 2; bases outside the gene matches: 5. The CDR3: CASTGTATYNEQFF. The CDR3 nucleotides are TGTGCCAGCACCGGGACAGCTACCTACAATGAGCAGTTCTTC.

V usage is TRBV28 and J usage is TRBJ1-1; D is undetermined. CDR1 MDHEN and CDR2 SYDVKM come from the germline V gene. The CDR3 has 15 residues. The V end was cut by 4 bases, the J end by 5 bases, with 17 bases between. The CDR3 DNA is TGTGCCAGCAGTTCCCCGACTGGCGTCTATACTGAAGCTTTCTTT. Its translation is CASSSPTGVYTEAFF.

The chain links TRBV6-4 to TRBJ2-2, with 9 positions matching TRBD1. Per the germline V gene, CDR1 is MRHNA and CDR2 is SNTAGT. The CDR3 is 15 amino acids. J was trimmed by 3 bases and V by 6 bases; bases with no gene match: 5. CDR3: CASRAGQGYTGELFF. DNA of the CDR3: TGTGCCAGCAGAGCGGGACAGGGATACACCGGGGAGCTGTTTTTT.

This chain joins TRBV12-3 or TRBV12-4 and TRBJ2-7; TRBD1 is a possible D gene (6 bases). The CDR3 totals 12 residues. Trimming took 4 bases from V and 4 from J, leaving 8 bases between them. CDR3 DNA sequence: TGTGCCAGCAGTTCCCAGGGGTACGAGCAGTACTTC. This sequence encodes CASSSQGYEQYF.

This clone was seen once. This chain links TRBV25-1 with TRBJ2-1; 11 bases agree with TRBD1. V dropped 4 bases and J dropped 7; count of bases not matched to a gene: 9. The CDR3 totals 16 residues. CDR1 is MGHDK, CDR2 SYGVNS, per germline. DNA for the CDR3: TGTGCCAGCAGTGGGAGGACAGGGGGCGCCGGTAATGAGCAGTTCTTC. Amino acids: CASSGRTGGAGNEQFF.

The chain recombines TRBV28 with TRBJ1-3, with D unclear. The CDR3 is made up of 15 amino acids. Trimming stripped 6 bases from V and 0 bases from J, with 12 bases between. Germline V lookup: CDR1 MDHEN, CDR2 SYDVKM. The CDR3 DNA reads TGTGCCAGCAGGTCTCATTCGAGCTCTGGAAACACCATATATTTT. Encoded protein: CASRSHSSSGNTIYF.

The J gene is TRBJ2-1, the V gene TRBV29-1, with 7 bases that match TRBD2. V lost 4 bases and J lost 8; bases outside the gene matches: 5. The CDR3 sequence is 12 residues long. Germline V gene lookup returns CDR1 SQVTM and CDR2 ANQGSEA. This CDR3 reads CSVGGGNYEQFF. The CDR3 DNA follows: TGCAGCGTTGGGGGAGGGAACTATGAGCAGTTCTTC.

For the CDR3, the DNA is TGTGCCAGCAGCTTAGCGAGTGGCGGGGGGCGCACAGATACGCAGTATTTT. As protein: CASSLASGGGRTDTQYF. The gene calls are TRBV7-6 and TRBJ2-3; 8 nucleotides align to TRBD2. Germline V gives CDR1 SGHVS, CDR2 FNYEAQ. The V and J ends lost 0 bases and 1 base, in that order; junction bases with no gene match: 6. The CDR3 has 17 residues.

The rearrangement uses TRBV4-1 and TRBJ1-4; 7 bases align to TRBD1. The CDR3 has 16 amino acids. Germline trimming cut 0 bases from V and 4 bases from J; bases unmatched to any gene: 5. Germline V gene lookup returns CDR1 MGHRA and CDR2 YSYEKL. For the CDR3, the DNA is TGCGCCAGCAGCCAAGATAGAAGGACAGGTAATGAAAAACTGTTTTTT. Its protein product is CASSQDRRTGNEKLFF.

CDR3 DNA: TGTGCCAGCAGCTTAGCTCCAGGCCGCGATCAGCCCCAGCATTTT. Residues: CASSLAPGRDQPQHF. The chain has TRBV7-2 and TRBJ1-5; D uncertain. This CDR3 comprises 15 residues. From germline, CDR1 is SGHTA and CDR2 FQGNSA. Deletions cut 0 bases from V and 5 bases from J, with 11 bases between.

The chain joins TRBV7-2 to TRBJ1-2; tentative D call: TRBD1 (5 bases). In germline, CDR1 is SGHTA, CDR2 FQGNSA. Trimming pared 10 bases from V and 4 bases from J, leaving 19 bases between. There are 14 residues in the CDR3. The DNA for the CDR3 is TGTGCCACCAGTAACAGGTCATCTCGCTATGGCTACACCTTC. Residues: CATSNRSSRYGYTF.

The V gene is TRBV5-1, the J gene TRBJ2-5; D uncertain. The germline V gene has CDR1 SGHRS and CDR2 YFSETQ. The CDR3 is 18 amino acids. Trimming left V 0 bases short and J 5 bases short, with 23 bases between. CDR3 nucleotide sequence: TGCGCCAGCAGCTTGGCCCCCTCATTCCCGACGCAGGCGGAGACCCAGTACTTC. It codes for CASSLAPSFPTQAETQYF.

The gene calls are TRBV4-2 and TRBJ2-2, with TRBD2 matching 12 bases. The trim removed 0 bases at V and 5 bases at J, leaving 7 bases unmatched. Per the germline V gene, CDR1 is LGHNA and CDR2 is YNFKEQ. This CDR3 has 18 amino acids. The CDR3 region has the DNA TGTGCCAGCAGCCAAGATCCTCAGACTAGCGGGGGTACCGGGGAGCTGTTTTTT. Translation: CASSQDPQTSGGTGELFF.

V usage is TRBV4-3 and J usage is TRBJ1-1; D perhaps matches TRBD1 (5 bases). This CDR3 is built from 13 residues. Germline V gene data show CDR1 as LGHNA and CDR2 as YSLEER. V shed 4 bases and J shed 7 bases, with 13 bases lying between them. This CDR3 is CASSRGRAFEAFF. CDR3 sequence (DNA): TGCGCCAGCAGCCGGGGGAGGGCGTTTGAAGCTTTCTTT.

This chain connects TRBV18 to TRBJ1-1; D remains ambiguous. This CDR3 region has 15 residues. Trimming took 3 bases from V and 4 from J, leaving 15 bases between them. Germline V lookup: CDR1 KGHSH, CDR2 LQKENI. CDR3 nucleotide sequence: TGTGCCAGCTCACCGGGTCAGGAGGTGAGCACTGAAGCTTTCTTT. Amino acids: CASSPGQEVSTEAFF.

The chain joins TRBV29-1 to TRBJ2-3, with D maybe TRBD2 (6 bases). The V gene's germline CDR1 is SQVTM and CDR2 ANQGSEA. This CDR3 has 13 residues. Trimming stripped 6 bases from V and 6 bases from J, with 16 bases between. CDR3 DNA sequence: TGCAGCGTATATTTAGGAGGGGCTGATACGCAGTATTTT. Translating it yields CSVYLGGADTQYF.

The J gene is TRBJ1-2, the V gene TRBV4-3; D may be TRBD1 (5 bases). The germline CDR1 and CDR2 sequences are LGHNA and YSLEER. V was trimmed by 1 base and J by 0 bases, leaving 9 bases between them. This CDR3 has 15 amino acids. The CDR3: CASSQARTTNYGYTF. CDR3 nucleotide sequence: TGCGCCAGCAGCCAAGCCCGGACAACTAACTATGGCTACACCTTC.

The CDR3 sequence: CASSQWGEETDTQYF. CDR3 bases: TGTGCCAGCAGCCAATGGGGGGAGGAAACAGATACGCAGTATTTT. The chain employs TRBV3-1 (or the pseudogene TRBV3-2) and TRBJ2-3, with TRBD2 as a possible D gene (6 bases). This CDR3 region has 15 residues. The germline V and J ends were trimmed by 2 bases and 3 bases, with 12 bases remaining between them. Germline V gives CDR1 LGHDT, CDR2 YNNKEL (reference sequence).

In the case of this clone: Other DNA sequences of this sample code for an identical CDR3. The rearrangement joins TRBV28 to TRBJ2-3; the match to TRBD1 covers 7 bases. In germline, CDR1 is MDHEN, CDR2 SYDVKM. The CDR3 runs 14 residues. Trimming took 3 bases from V and 2 from J; bases not matched to a gene: 2. The DNA of the CDR3 is TGTGCCAGCAGTTTCGACAGGGCCACAGATACGCAGTATTTT. Protein product: CASSFDRATDTQYF.

This clone was recorded a few times. V is TRBV6-2 or TRBV6-3 and J is TRBJ1-2; D is uncertain. V was cut by 1 base and J by 2 bases, with 11 bases left in between. From germline, CDR1 is MNHEY and CDR2 SVGEGT. The CDR3 sequence is 15 residues long. The CDR3 region is CASSYWPGGNYGYTF. The CDR3 DNA reads TGTGCCAGCAGTTACTGGCCAGGTGGGAACTATGGCTACACCTTC.

The rearrangement uses TRBV20-1 and TRBJ2-7; 11 bases agree with TRBD2. CDR1 and CDR2 from the germline V gene are DFQATT and SNEGSKA (reference sequence). Germline trimming cut 3 bases from V and 7 bases from J; bases unmatched to any gene: 11. CDR3 length equals 15 residues. The CDR3, as DNA: TGCAGTGCTAGTTCTGGGACTAGCGGACACGGGGAGCAGTACTTC. Translating it yields CSASSGTSGHGEQYF.